The source of this T cell receptor beta chain is a study of cytomegalovirus exposure and HLA in healthy donors. Study outcomes and limitations: In vitro checks showed that a few CMV-associated chains really do target CMV antigens.

The repertoire was sequenced with immunoSEQ multiplex PCR; TCRdb's copy has only in-frame clones and lacks some. Among more than 75,000 clones listed, around 92% were seen once. As concerns this clone: Its antigen remains unknown.

The CDR3 sequence is 16 residues long. The V gene's germline CDR1 is SGHRS and CDR2 YFSETQ. V gave up 4 bases and J gave up 0 bases; unmatched junction bases: 9. The sample consisted of PBMCs. This receptor was taken from a man in his late teens or twenties in good health and CMV-seronegative. J is TRBJ1-2 and V is TRBV5-1, with 7 positions matching TRBD1. The CDR3 protein is CASSRDSWGANYGYTF. The CDR3, as DNA: TGCGCCAGCAGCCGGGACAGTTGGGGCGCTAACTATGGCTACACCTTC. Looking up the rest from reference TRBV5-1 and TRBJ1-2 gives the full variable domain: KAGVTQTPRYLIKTRGQQVTLSCSPISGHRSVSWYQQTPGQGLQFLFEYFSETQRNKGNFPGRFSGRQFSNSRSEMNVSTLELGDSALYLCASSRDSWGANYGYTFGSGTRLTVV.